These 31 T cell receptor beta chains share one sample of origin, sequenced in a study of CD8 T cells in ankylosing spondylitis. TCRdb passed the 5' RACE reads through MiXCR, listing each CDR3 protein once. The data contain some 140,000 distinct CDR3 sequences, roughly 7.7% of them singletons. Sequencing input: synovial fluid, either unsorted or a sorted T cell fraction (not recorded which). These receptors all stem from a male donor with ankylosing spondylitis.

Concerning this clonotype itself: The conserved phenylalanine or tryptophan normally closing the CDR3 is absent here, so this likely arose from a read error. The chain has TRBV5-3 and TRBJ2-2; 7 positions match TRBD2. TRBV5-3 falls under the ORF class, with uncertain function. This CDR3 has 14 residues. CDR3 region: CARSSGLVSWELFC. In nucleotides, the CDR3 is TGTGCCAGGAGCTCCGGACTAGTCTCCTGGGAGCTGTTTTGT.

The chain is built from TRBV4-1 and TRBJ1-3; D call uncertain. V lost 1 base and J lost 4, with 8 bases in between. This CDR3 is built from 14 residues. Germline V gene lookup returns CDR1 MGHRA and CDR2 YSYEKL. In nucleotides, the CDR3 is TGCGCCAGCAGCCAAGGGCTTCTGGGAAACACCATATATTTT. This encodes CASSQGLLGNTIYF.

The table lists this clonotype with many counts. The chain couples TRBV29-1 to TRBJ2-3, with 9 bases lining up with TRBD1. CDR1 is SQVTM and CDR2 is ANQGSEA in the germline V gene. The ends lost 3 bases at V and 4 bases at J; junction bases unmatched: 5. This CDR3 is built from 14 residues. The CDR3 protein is CSVDMDRGADTQYF. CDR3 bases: TGCAGCGTTGATATGGACAGGGGCGCAGATACGCAGTATTTT.

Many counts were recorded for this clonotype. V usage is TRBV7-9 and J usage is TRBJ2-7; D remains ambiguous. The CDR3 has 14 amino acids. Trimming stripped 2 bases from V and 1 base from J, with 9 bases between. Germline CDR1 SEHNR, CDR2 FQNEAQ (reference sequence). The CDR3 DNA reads TGTGCCAGCAGCTTAAGTCGGGCGTCCTACGAGCAGTACTTC. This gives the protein CASSLSRASYEQYF.

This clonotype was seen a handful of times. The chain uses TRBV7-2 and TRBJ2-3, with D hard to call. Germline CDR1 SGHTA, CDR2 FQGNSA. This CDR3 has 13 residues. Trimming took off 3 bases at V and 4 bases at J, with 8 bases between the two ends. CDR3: CASSFEPPDTQYF. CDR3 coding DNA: TGTGCCAGCAGCTTTGAGCCCCCAGATACGCAGTATTTT. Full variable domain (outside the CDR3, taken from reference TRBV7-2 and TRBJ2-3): GAGVSQSPSNKVTEKGKDVELRCDPISGHTALYWYRQSLGQGLEFLIYFQGNSAPDKSGLPSDRFSAERTGGSVSTLTIQRTQQEDSAVYLCASSFEPPDTQYFGPGTRLTVL.

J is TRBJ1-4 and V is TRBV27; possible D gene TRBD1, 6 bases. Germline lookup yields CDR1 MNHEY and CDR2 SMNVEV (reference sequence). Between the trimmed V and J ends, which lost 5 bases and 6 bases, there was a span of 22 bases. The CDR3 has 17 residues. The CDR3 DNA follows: TGTGCCAGCAGTCCTCCGCGGGGCAGGGGAGGGGATGAAAAACTGTTTTTT. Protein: CASSPPRGRGGDEKLFF.

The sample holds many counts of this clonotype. In nucleotides, the CDR3 is TGCAGTGCGAGGAACCTAAACTATGGCTACACCTTC. Translated: CSARNLNYGYTF. V gene TRBV20-1 combines with J gene TRBJ1-2; D gene uncertain. CDR3 length: 12 residues. The V end was cut by 6 bases, the J end by 2 bases, with 10 bases between. Looked up from germline, CDR1 is DFQATT and CDR2 is SNEGSKA (reference sequence).

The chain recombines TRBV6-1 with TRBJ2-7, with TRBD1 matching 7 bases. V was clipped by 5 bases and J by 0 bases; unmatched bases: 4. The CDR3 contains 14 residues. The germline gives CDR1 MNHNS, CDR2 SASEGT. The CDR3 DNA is TGTGCCAGCAGTAATTCAGGGGGCTCCTACGAGCAGTACTTC. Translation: CASSNSGGSYEQYF.

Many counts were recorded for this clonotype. Written as DNA, the CDR3 is TGCGCCAGCAGCCGACTTTCCTACGAGCAGTACTTC. Amino acid sequence: CASSRLSYEQYF. The chain recombines TRBV5-1 with TRBJ2-7; no clear D gene. CDR3 length equals 12 residues. V shed 4 bases and J shed 1 base, with 6 bases lying between them. Germline CDR1 reads SGHRS; CDR2 reads YFSETQ.

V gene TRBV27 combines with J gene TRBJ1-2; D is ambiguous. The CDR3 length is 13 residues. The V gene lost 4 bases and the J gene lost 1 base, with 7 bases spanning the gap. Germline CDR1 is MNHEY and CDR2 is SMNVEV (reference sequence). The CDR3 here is CASSSLSNYGYTF. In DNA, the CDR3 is TGTGCCAGCAGTTCACTGAGTAACTATGGCTACACCTTC.

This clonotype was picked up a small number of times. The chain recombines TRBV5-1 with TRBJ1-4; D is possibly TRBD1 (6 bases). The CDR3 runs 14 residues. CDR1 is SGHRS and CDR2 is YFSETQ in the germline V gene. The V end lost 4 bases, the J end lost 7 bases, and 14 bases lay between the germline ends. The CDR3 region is CASSITGPGEKLFF. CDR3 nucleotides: TGCGCCAGCAGCATTACAGGGCCGGGTGAAAAACTGTTTTTT.

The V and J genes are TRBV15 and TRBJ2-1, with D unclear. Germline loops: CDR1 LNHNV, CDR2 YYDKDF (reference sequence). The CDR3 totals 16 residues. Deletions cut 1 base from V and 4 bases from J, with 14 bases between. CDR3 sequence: CATSRVIRQPYNEQFF. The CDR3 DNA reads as TGTGCCACCAGCAGAGTAATTCGGCAGCCATACAATGAGCAGTTCTTC. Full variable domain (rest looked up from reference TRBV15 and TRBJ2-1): DAMVIQNPRYQVTQFGKPVTLSCSQTLNHNVMYWYQQKSSQAPKLLFHYYDKDFNNEADTPDNFQSRRPNTSFCFLDIRSPGLGDTAMYLCATSRVIRQPYNEQFFGPGTRLTVL.

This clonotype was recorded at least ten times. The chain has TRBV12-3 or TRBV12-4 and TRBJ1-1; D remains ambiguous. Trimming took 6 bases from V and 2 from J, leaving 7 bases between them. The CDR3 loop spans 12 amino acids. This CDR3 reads CASRSFNTEAFF. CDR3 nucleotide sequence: TGTGCCAGCAGGTCTTTCAACACTGAAGCTTTCTTT.

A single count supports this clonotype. Here the CDR3 reads CASSQTTQGATDTQYF. CDR3 nucleotide sequence: TGCGCCAGCAGCCAAACTACGCAGGGGGCCACAGATACGCAGTATTTT. The chain is built from TRBV4-3 and TRBJ2-3; 8 bases match TRBD1. J lost 2 bases, V lost 2 bases, and 6 bases had no gene match. The CDR3 runs to 16 residues. The germline V gene has CDR1 LGHNA and CDR2 YSLEER.

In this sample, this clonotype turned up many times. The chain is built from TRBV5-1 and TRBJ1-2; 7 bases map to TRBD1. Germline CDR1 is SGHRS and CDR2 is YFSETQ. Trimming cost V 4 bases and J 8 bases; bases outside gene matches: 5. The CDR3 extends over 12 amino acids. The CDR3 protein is CASSTDRDGYTF. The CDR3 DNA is TGCGCCAGCAGCACCGACAGGGACGGCTACACCTTC.

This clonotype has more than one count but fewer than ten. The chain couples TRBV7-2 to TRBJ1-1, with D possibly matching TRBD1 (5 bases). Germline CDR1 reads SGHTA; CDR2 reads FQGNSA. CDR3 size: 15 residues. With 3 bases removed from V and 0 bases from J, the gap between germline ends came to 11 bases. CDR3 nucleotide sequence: TGTGCCAGCAGCTTGTTGACAGTCATGAACACTGAAGCTTTCTTT. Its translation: CASSLLTVMNTEAFF.

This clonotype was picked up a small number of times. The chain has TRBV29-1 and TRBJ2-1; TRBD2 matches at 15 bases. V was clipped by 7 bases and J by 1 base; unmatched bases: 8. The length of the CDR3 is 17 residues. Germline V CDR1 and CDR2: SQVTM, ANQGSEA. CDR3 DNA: TGCAGCGCGGCGGGACTAGCGGGAGGAGGGTCCTACAATGAGCAGTTCTTC. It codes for CSAAGLAGGGSYNEQFF.

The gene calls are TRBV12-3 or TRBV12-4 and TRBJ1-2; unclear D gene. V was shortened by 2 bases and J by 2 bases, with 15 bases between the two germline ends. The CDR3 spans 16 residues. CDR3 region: CASSLRARGANYGYTF. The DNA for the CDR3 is TGTGCCAGCAGTTTAAGGGCCAGAGGCGCCAACTATGGCTACACCTTC.

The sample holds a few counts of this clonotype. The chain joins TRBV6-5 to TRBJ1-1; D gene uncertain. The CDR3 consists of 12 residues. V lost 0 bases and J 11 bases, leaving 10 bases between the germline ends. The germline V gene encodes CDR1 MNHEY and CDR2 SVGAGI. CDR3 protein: CASSYSGETAFF. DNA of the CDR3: TGTGCCAGCAGTTACTCTGGGGAAACTGCTTTCTTT.

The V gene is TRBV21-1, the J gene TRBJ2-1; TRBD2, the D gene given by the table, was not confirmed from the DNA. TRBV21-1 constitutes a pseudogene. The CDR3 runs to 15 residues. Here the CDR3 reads CASMLRGEGRNEQFF. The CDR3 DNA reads TGTGCCAGCATGCTCCGAGGGGAGGGTCGGAATGAGCAGTTCTTC.

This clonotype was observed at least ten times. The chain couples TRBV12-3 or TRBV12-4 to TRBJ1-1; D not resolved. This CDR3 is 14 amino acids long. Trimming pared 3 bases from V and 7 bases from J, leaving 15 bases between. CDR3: CASSLSSRSLEAFF. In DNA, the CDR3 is TGTGCCAGCAGTTTGAGCTCCAGGAGCCTTGAAGCTTTCTTT.

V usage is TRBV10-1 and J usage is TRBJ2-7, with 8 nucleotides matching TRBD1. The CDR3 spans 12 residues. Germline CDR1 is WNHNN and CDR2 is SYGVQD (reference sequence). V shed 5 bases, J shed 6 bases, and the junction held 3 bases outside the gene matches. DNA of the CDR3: TGCGCCAGCAGTTCAGGGGGCTTCGAGCAGTACTTC. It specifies CASSSGGFEQYF.

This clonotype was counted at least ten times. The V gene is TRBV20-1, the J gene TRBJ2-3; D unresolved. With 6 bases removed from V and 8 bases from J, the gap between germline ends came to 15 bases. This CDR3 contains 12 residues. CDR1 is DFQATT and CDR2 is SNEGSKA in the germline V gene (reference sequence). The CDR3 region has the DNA TGCAGTGCACCAGACTCGCTCACTACGCAGTATTTT. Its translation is CSAPDSLTTQYF.

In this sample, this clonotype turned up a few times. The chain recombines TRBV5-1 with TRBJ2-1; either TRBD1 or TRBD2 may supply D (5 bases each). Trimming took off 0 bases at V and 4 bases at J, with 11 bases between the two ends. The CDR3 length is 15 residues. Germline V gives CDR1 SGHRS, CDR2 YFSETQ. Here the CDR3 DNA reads TGCGCCAGCAGCTTGGTTACGGGGCCGTACAATGAGCAGTTCTTC. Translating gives CASSLVTGPYNEQFF.

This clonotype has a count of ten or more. The CDR3 bases are TGTGCCAGCAGCCTACCGGGACAGAACACTGAAGCTTTCTTT. Amino acids: CASSLPGQNTEAFF. The V and J genes are TRBV3-1 and TRBJ1-1; possibly TRBD1 for D (6 bases). The CDR3 consists of 14 residues. Trimming cost V 4 bases and J 1 base, with 10 bases left between them. Germline CDR1 LGHDT, CDR2 YNNKEL (reference sequence).

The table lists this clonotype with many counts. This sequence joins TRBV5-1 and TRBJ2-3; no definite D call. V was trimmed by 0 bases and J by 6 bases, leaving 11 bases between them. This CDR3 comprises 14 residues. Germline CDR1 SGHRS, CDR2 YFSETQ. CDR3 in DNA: TGCGCCAGCAGCTTGGATAGTAGCCGGGATACGCAGTATTTT. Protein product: CASSLDSSRDTQYF. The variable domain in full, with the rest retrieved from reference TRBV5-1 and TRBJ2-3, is KAGVTQTPRYLIKTRGQQVTLSCSPISGHRSVSWYQQTPGQGLQFLFEYFSETQRNKGNFPGRFSGRQFSNSRSEMNVSTLELGDSALYLCASSLDSSRDTQYFGPGTRLTVL.

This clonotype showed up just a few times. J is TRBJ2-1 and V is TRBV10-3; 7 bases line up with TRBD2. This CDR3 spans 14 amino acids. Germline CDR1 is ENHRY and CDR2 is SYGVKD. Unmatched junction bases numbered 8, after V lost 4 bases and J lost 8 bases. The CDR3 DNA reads TGTGCCATCAGTGGGGGGACTATCGGACATGAGCAGTTCTTC. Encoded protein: CAISGGTIGHEQFF.

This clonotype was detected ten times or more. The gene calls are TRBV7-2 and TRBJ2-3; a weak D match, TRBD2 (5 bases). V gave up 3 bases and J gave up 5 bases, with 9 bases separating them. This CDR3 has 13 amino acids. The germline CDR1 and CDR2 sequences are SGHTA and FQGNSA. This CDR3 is CASSLDLGDTQYF. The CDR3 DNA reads TGTGCCAGCAGCTTGGACTTGGGAGATACGCAGTATTTT.

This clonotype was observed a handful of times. The CDR3: CARDSSGANVLTF. The CDR3 DNA is TGTGCCCGGGACAGCTCTGGGGCCAACGTCCTGACTTTC. The chain combines TRBV7-2 with TRBJ2-6, with 7 bases lining up with TRBD1. Trimming removed 11 bases from V and 0 bases from J; junction bases left unmatched: 1. The CDR3 is made up of 13 amino acids. Germline CDR1 reads SGHTA; CDR2 reads FQGNSA.

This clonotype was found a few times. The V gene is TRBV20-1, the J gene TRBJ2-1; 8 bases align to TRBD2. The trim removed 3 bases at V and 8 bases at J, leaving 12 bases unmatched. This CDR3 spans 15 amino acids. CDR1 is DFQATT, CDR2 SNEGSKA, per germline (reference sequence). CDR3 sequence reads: CSASDGGATHDEQFF. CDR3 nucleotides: TGCAGTGCTAGCGACGGGGGGGCTACGCACGATGAGCAGTTCTTC.

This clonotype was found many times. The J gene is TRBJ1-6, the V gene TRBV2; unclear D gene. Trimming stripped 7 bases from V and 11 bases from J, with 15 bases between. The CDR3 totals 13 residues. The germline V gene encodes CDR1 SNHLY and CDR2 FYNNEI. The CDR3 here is CASTLSNPAPLHF. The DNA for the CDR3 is TGTGCCAGCACTCTTTCTAACCCGGCACCCCTCCACTTT.